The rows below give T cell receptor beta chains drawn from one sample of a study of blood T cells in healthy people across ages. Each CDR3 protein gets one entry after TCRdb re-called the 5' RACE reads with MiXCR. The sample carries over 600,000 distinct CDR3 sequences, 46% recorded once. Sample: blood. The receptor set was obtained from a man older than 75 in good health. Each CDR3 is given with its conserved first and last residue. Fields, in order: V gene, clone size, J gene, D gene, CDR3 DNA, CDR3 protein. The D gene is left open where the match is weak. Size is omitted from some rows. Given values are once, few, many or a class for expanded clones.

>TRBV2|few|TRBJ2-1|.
TGTGCCAGCAGAACCGGGATTAGCTCCTACAATGAGCAGTTCTTC
CASRTGISSYNEQFF
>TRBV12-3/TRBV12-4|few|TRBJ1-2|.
TGTGCCAGCAGTTTATCGGGTCGGTTTGCCTATGGCTACACCTTC
CASSLSGRFAYGYTF
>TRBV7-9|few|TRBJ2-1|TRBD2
TGTGCCAGCAGGGCGGGAGGGCGAAGTGAGCAGTTCTTC
CASRAGGRSEQFF
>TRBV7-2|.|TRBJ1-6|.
TGTGCCAGCAGCCACCCAGGGGCACCCCTCCACTTT
CASSHPGAPLHF
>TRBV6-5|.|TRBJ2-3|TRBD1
TGTGCCAGCACATCGGACAGGGGCCACGAGCAGTATTTT
CASTSDRGHEQYF
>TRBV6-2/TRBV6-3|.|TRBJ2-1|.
TGTGCCAGCACCTTGACTATGGGGGGTTACAATGAGCAGTTCTTC
CASTLTMGGYNEQFF
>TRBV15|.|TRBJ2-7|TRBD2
TGTGCCACCAGCACGGGGACGGGACTAGCGTCCGAGCAGTACTTC
CATSTGTGLASEQYF
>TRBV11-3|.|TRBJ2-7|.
TGTGCCAGCAGTCTCCGCCAAACTAGACGGAAGTACGAGCAGTACTTC
CASSLRQTRRKYEQYF
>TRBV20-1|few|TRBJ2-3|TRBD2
TGCAGTGCAAGACCGGGACTAGCGGGAAAGACAGATACGCAGTATTTT
CSARPGLAGKTDTQYF
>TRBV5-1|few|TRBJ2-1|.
TGCGCCAGCAGCGCCCTGACTGTTTTCACCTACAATGAGCAGTTCTTC
CASSALTVFTYNEQFF
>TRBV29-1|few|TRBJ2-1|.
TGCAGCGTTCATAGACGGGAGAGGGCTGTCGATGAGCAGTTCTTC
CSVHRRERAVDEQFF
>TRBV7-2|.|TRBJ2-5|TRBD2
TGTGCCAGCAGCCATAGCGGGGTTACTCAAGAGGCCCAGTACTTC
CASSHSGVTQEAQYF
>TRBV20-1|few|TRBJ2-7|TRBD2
TGCAGTGCTCGAACTAGCGGGGGCGAGCAGTACTTC
CSARTSGGEQYF
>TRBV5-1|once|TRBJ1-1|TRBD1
TGCGCCAGCAGCACTGGAGGCACAGGGGATGGCACTGAAGCTTTCTTT
CASSTGGTGDGTEAFF
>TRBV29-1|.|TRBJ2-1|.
TGCAGCGGAGCGTACAATGGGCAGTTCTTC
CSGAYNGQFF